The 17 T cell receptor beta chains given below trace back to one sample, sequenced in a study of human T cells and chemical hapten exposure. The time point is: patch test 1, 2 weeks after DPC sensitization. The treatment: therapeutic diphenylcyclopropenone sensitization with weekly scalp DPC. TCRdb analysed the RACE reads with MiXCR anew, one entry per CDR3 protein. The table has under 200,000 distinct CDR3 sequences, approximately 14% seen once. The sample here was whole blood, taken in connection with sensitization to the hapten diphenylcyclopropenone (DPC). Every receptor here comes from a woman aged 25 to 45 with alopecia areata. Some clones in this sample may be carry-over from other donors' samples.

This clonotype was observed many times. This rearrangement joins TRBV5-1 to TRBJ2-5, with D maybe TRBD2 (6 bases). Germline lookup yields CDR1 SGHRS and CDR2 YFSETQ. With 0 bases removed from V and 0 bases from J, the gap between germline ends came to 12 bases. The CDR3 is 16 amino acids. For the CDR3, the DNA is TGCGCCAGCAGCTTGGGAGGGACGGGGGACCAAGAGACCCAGTACTTC. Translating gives CASSLGGTGDQETQYF.

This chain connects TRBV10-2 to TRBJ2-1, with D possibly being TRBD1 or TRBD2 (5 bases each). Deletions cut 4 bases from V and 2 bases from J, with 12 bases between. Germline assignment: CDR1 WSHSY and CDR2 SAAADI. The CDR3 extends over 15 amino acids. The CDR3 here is CASSGLSGPYNEQFF. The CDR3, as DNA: TGCGCCAGCAGTGGACTCTCGGGACCCTACAATGAGCAGTTCTTC.

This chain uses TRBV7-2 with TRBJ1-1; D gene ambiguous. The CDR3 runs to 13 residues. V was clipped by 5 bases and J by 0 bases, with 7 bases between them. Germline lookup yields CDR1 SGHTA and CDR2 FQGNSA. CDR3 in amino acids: CASSASMNTEAFF. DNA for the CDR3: TGTGCCAGCAGCGCTTCAATGAACACTGAAGCTTTCTTT. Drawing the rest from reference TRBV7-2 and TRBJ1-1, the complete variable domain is GAGVSQSPSNKVTEKGKDVELRCDPISGHTALYWYRQSLGQGLEFLIYFQGNSAPDKSGLPSDRFSAERTGGSVSTLTIQRTQQEDSAVYLCASSASMNTEAFFGQGTRLTVV.

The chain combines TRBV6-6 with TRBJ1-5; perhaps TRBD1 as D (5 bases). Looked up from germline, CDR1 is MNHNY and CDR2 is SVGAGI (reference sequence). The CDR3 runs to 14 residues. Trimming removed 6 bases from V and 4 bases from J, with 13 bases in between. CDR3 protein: CASSPLGENQPQHF. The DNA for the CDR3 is TGTGCCAGCAGCCCCCTGGGGGAGAATCAGCCCCAGCATTTT.

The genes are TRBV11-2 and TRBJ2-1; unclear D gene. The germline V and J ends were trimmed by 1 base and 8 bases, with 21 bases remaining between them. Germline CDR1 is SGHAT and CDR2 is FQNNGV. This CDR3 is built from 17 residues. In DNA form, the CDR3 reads TGTGCCAGCAGCTTAGTTCGCCCAGCCGGGCGGATCCATGAGCAGTTCTTC. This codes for CASSLVRPAGRIHEQFF. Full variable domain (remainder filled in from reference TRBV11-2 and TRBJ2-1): EAGVAQSPRYKIIEKRQSVAFWCNPISGHATLYWYQQILGQGPKLLIQFQNNGVVDDSQLPKDRFSAERLKGVDSTLKIQPAKLEDSAVYLCASSLVRPAGRIHEQFFGPGTRLTVL.

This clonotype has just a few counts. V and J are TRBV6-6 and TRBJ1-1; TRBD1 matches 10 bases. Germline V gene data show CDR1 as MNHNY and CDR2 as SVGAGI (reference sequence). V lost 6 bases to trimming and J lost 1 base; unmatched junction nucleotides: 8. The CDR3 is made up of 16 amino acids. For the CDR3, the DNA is TGTGCCAGCAGCCCCGGACAGGGGGTCACGAACACTGAAGCTTTCTTT. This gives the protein CASSPGQGVTNTEAFF.

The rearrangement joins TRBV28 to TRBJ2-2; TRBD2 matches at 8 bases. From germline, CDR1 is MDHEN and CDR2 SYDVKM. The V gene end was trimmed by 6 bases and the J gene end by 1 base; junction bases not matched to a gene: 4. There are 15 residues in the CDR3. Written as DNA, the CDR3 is TGTGCCAGCAGAACCGGGACTAGGAACACCGGGGAGCTGTTTTTT. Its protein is CASRTGTRNTGELFF.

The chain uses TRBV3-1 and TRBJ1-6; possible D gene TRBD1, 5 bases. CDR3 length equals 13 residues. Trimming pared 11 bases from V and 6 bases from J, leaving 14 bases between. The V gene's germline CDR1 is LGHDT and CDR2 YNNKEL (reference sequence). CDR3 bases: TGTGCCGCACGGGACTCCGGTAATTCACCCCTCCACTTT. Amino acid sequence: CAARDSGNSPLHF.

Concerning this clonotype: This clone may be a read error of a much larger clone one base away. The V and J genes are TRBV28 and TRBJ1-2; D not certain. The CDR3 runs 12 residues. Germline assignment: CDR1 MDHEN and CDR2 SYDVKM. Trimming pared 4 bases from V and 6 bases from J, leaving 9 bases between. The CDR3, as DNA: TGTGCCAGCAGTTCGGACGGAAATGGCTACACCTTC. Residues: CASSSDGNGYTF.

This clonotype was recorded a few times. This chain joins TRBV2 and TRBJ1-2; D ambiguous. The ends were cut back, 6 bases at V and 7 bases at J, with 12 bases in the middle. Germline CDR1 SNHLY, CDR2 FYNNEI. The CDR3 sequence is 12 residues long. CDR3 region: CASSLSAGGYTF. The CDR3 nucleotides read TGTGCCAGCAGCCTGAGTGCGGGTGGCTACACCTTC.

The CDR3 nucleotides read TGCGCCAGCAGCCAAGCCAACAGGGGTCGACAGTTCTTC. Translating gives CASSQANRGRQFF. This chain joins TRBV4-3 and TRBJ2-1, with 7 positions matching TRBD1. The CDR3 is 13 residues long. Germline-derived CDR1 and CDR2 are LGHNA and YSLEER. V lost 1 base to trimming and J lost 13 bases; unmatched junction nucleotides: 7.

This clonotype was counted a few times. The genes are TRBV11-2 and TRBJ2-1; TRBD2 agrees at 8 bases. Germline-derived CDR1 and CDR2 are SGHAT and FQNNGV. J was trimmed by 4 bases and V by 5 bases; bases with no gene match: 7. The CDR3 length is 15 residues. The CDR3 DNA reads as TGTGCCAGCAGCATTAGCGGGGACAAATACAATGAGCAGTTCTTC. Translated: CASSISGDKYNEQFF.

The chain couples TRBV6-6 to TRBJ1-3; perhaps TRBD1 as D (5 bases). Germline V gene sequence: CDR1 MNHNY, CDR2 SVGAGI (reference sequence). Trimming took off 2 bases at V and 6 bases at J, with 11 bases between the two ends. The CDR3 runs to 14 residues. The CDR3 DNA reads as TGTGCCAGCAGTTACAGAGGGGTCCAAAACACCATATATTTT. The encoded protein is CASSYRGVQNTIYF.

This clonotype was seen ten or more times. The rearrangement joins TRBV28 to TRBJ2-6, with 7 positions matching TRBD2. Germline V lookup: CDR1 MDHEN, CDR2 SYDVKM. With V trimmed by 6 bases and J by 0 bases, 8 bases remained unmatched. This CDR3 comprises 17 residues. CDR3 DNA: TGTGCCAGCAGCCGCCCCGGCGGGGGCTCTGGGGCCAACGTCCTGACTTTC. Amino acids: CASSRPGGGSGANVLTF. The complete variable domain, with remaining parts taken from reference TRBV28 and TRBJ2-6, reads DVKVTQSSRYLVKRTGEKVFLECVQDMDHENMFWYRQDPGLGLRLIYFSYDVKMKEKGDIPEGYSVSREKKERFSLILESASTNQTSMYLCASSRPGGGSGANVLTFGAGSRLTVL.

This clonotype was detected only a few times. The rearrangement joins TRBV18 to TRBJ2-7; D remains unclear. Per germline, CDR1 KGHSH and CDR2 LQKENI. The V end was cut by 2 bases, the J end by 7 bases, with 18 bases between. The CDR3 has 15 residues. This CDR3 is CASSPTFPGPLEQYF. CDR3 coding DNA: TGTGCCAGCTCACCAACGTTTCCGGGTCCCCTTGAGCAGTACTTC.

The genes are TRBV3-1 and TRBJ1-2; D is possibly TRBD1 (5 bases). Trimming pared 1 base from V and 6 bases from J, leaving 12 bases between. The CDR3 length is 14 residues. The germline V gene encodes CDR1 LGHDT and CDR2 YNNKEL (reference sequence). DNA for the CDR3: TGTGCCAGCAGCCAAGCGGGGCGCCGGGATGGCTACACCTTC. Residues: CASSQAGRRDGYTF.

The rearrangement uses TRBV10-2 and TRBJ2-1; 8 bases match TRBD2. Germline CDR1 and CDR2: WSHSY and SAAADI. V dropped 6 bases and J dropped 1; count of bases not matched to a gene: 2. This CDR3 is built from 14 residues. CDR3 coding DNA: TGCGCCAGCAGAGGACTAGCTTCCTACAATGAGCAGTTCTTC. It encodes CASRGLASYNEQFF.